The 3 T cell receptor beta chains given below trace back to one sample, sequenced in a study of blood T cell repertoires in COVID-19. Measured with immunoSEQ multiplex PCR; TCRdb has only the in-frame clones, and not every one. This sample has approximately 36,000 clones, with 75% to 90% found just once. Sequencing was done on a sample of peripheral blood. These receptors were obtained from a human donor in a cohort sampled during active or convalescent COVID-19. The donor label of this sample is uncertain.

The V call is TRBV24-1, the J call TRBJ2-5; TRBD2 aligns across 12 bases. The germline gives CDR1 KGHDR, CDR2 SFDVKD. V was clipped by 4 bases and J by 3 bases; unmatched bases: 8. The CDR3 is 17 amino acids. For the CDR3, the DNA is TGTGCCACCAGTGACGGCCGACTAGCGGGAGCCAAAGAGACCCAGTACTTC. Amino acids: CATSDGRLAGAKETQYF.

The J gene is TRBJ2-1, the V gene TRBV9, with a weak D call TRBD2 (5 bases). Trimming removed 9 bases from V and 9 bases from J, with 13 bases in between. Germline V gene data show CDR1 as SGDLS and CDR2 as YYNGEE. The CDR3 consists of 11 residues. CDR3 nucleotides: TGTGCCACCAGACCGGCGGGTGAGCAGTTCTTC. It yields the protein CATRPAGEQFF.

The rearrangement links TRBV24-1 to TRBJ2-1; TRBD1 might be the D (7 bases). CDR3 length: 15 amino acids. The germline gives CDR1 KGHDR, CDR2 SFDVKD. V was pared by 2 bases and J by 9 bases, with 16 bases between. Here the CDR3 reads CATSDYTGEEGEQFF. The CDR3 DNA reads as TGTGCCACCAGTGATTACACAGGGGAGGAGGGTGAGCAGTTCTTC.